This entry lists 13 T cell receptor beta chains sequenced from one sample in a study of blood T cell repertoires in COVID-19. Repertoires were generated with immunoSEQ multiplex PCR, while TCRdb's copy carries only in-frame clones and drops some. This repertoire shows approximately 120,000 clones, around four fifths found once; its top ten account for about 13%. Sequencing was performed on peripheral blood. Receptor source: a human donor in a cohort sampled during active COVID-19.

The chain joins TRBV6-2 or TRBV6-3 to TRBJ2-7; the D gene is possibly TRBD2 (6 bases). CDR1 and CDR2 (germline): MNHEY, SVGEGT. V dropped 6 bases and J dropped 7 bases, with 19 bases sitting between them. This CDR3 is built from 14 residues. The CDR3 DNA reads as TGTGCCAGCAGCCTAGTGGCTCGGGGGAATGAGCAGTACTTC. Protein product: CASSLVARGNEQYF.

The chain combines TRBV5-1 with TRBJ1-1; 10 bases match TRBD1. The germline V gene has CDR1 SGHRS and CDR2 YFSETQ. This CDR3 region has 14 residues. J lost 7 bases, V lost 4 bases, and 7 bases had no gene match. CDR3 amino acids: CASSGPGQGLEAFF. The CDR3 DNA reads as TGCGCCAGCAGCGGTCCGGGACAGGGGCTTGAAGCTTTCTTT.

The chain is built from TRBV19 and TRBJ2-1; 10 nucleotides line up with TRBD2. V lost 7 bases and J lost 4; bases outside the gene matches: 10. The length of the CDR3 is 16 residues. The germline V gene has CDR1 LNHDA and CDR2 SQIVND (reference sequence). CDR3 DNA sequence: TGTGCCAGTACTTCCGTAGGACTAGCGGCTTACAATGAGCAGTTCTTC. As protein: CASTSVGLAAYNEQFF.

This clone was counted once. The J gene is TRBJ2-2, the V gene TRBV7-9; the D is unclear. V was trimmed by 1 base and J by 0 bases, leaving 6 bases between them. This CDR3 spans 15 amino acids. From germline, CDR1 is SEHNR and CDR2 FQNEAQ (reference sequence). The CDR3 loop reads CASSLDLANTGELFF. The DNA of the CDR3 is TGTGCCAGCAGCTTAGATCTAGCGAACACCGGGGAGCTGTTTTTT. Filled out from reference TRBV7-9 and TRBJ2-2, the complete variable domain reads DTGVSQNPRHKITKRGQNVTFRCDPISEHNRLYWYRQTLGQGPEFLTYFQNEAQLEKSRLLSDRFSAERPKGSFSTLEIQRTEQGDSAMYLCASSLDLANTGELFFGEGSRLTVL.

This clone was seen just once. The DNA for the CDR3 is TGTGCCAGCATAGAGTTTCGCAGGGGTGATTCACCCCTCCACTTT. Protein product: CASIEFRRGDSPLHF. The chain employs TRBV6-5 and TRBJ1-6, with D perhaps TRBD1 (6 bases). Germline lookup yields CDR1 MNHEY and CDR2 SVGAGI. This CDR3 comprises 15 residues. Deletions cut 7 bases from V and 8 bases from J, with 18 bases between.

This chain's CDR3 is CASSLGGGAEQYF. The CDR3 coding sequence is TGTGCCAGCAGCTTGGGCGGGGGGGCCGAGCAGTACTTC. V is TRBV7-9 and J is TRBJ2-7; TRBD2 matches at 9 bases. CDR1 and CDR2 from the germline V gene are SEHNR and FQNEAQ (reference sequence). This CDR3 is built from 13 residues. V lost 3 bases, J lost 6 bases, and 3 bases stayed unmatched.

CDR3 sequence reads: CASSLTGNGYTF. The CDR3 DNA sequence: TGTGCCAGCAGTTTGACAGGGAACGGCTACACCTTC. The J gene is TRBJ1-2, the V gene TRBV27; TRBD1 aligns across 7 bases. V shed 3 bases, J shed 8 bases, and the junction held 3 bases outside the gene matches. The CDR3 length is 12 residues. Germline assignment: CDR1 MNHEY and CDR2 SMNVEV (reference sequence).

The chain employs TRBV2 and TRBJ2-7; 7 bases match TRBD1. The CDR3 covers 13 residues. In germline, CDR1 is SNHLY, CDR2 FYNNEI. The V and J ends lost 6 bases and 2 bases, in that order; junction bases with no gene match: 4. The CDR3: CASSPGTAYEQYF. As DNA, the CDR3 is TGTGCCAGCAGCCCCGGGACAGCCTACGAGCAGTACTTC. Complete variable domain (other parts from reference TRBV2 and TRBJ2-7): EPEVTQTPSHQVTQMGQEVILRCVPISNHLYFYWYRQILGQKVEFLVSFYNNEISEKSEIFDDQFSVERPDGSNFTLKIRSTKLEDSAMYFCASSPGTAYEQYFGPGTRLTVT.

The chain couples TRBV10-3 to TRBJ2-7; no definite D call. Trimming removed 0 bases at V and 3 bases at J, with 12 bases between. The CDR3 is 15 amino acids. Germline V gene sequence: CDR1 ENHRY, CDR2 SYGVKD. CDR3 residues: CAISESRRLIYEQYF. In DNA, the CDR3 is TGTGCCATCAGTGAGTCGAGGCGGTTAATCTACGAGCAGTACTTC.

This chain connects TRBV19 to TRBJ2-5, with TRBD2 matching over 9 bases. This CDR3 spans 15 amino acids. V gave up 3 bases and J gave up 5 bases; unmatched junction bases: 7. CDR1 LNHDA and CDR2 SQIVND come from the germline V gene (reference sequence). The CDR3 spells CASSISGLASETQYF. In DNA, the CDR3 is TGTGCCAGTAGTATCTCGGGACTAGCATCCGAGACCCAGTACTTC. Full variable domain (outside the CDR3, taken from reference TRBV19 and TRBJ2-5): DGGITQSPKYLFRKEGQNVTLSCEQNLNHDAMYWYRQDPGQGLRLIYYSQIVNDFQKGDIAEGYSVSREKKESFPLTVTSAQKNPTAFYLCASSISGLASETQYFGPGTRLLVL.

The rearrangement uses TRBV10-3 and TRBJ2-2, with D perhaps TRBD1 (5 bases). Trimming pared 4 bases from V and 4 bases from J, leaving 16 bases between. The CDR3 spans 16 residues. Germline CDR1 and CDR2: ENHRY and SYGVKD. The CDR3 DNA reads as TGTGCCATCAGTGGGACGGACATAATTGGCACCGGGGAGCTGTTTTTT. Translation: CAISGTDIIGTGELFF.

The gene calls are TRBV7-9 and TRBJ1-2, with 8 bases fitting TRBD1. The CDR3 is 16 amino acids. The germline V gene encodes CDR1 SEHNR and CDR2 FQNEAQ (reference sequence). The trim removed 6 bases at V and 0 bases at J, leaving 9 bases unmatched. CDR3 DNA sequence: TGTGCCAGCAGTTCCACGGACAGGGCAACTAACTATGGCTACACCTTC. Translated, it gives CASSSTDRATNYGYTF.

The rearrangement uses TRBV4-1 and TRBJ2-2, with a weak D call TRBD2 (7 bases). Trimming left V 5 bases short and J 4 bases short, with 14 bases between. This CDR3 contains 15 residues. Germline V gene lookup returns CDR1 MGHRA and CDR2 YSYEKL. The CDR3 DNA reads TGCGCCAGCAGCGGTTGGGGGGGGCGCACCGGGGAGCTGTTTTTT. This gives the protein CASSGWGGRTGELFF.